Sequencing of this TCR beta chain was carried out in a study of shared clonotypes between healthy human individuals (dated by TCRdb to 2020 to 2022). With respect to the entire study: Three men and two women, aged 18 to 49 years, made up the cohort. The study deeply sequenced blood TCR repertoires of 5 or 6 healthy adults to estimate repertoire size and the extent of clonotype sharing between individuals. Per donor, leukapheresis produced somewhere between about 0.9 and 9 billion PBMCs. To increase sequencing depth and limit assay-specific biases, TCR repertoire library preparation and sequencing were carried out by different laboratories using diverse techniques. For each donor, CD4 naive and CD4 memory were each run on three plates, CD8 naive on two plates, and CD8 memory on one plate. What the work shows at the level of the full study, not this receptor alone: The genetic and exposure-history diversity represented was limited by the small number of donors. Sampling was limited to blood, and TCR repertoires in tissue likely differ from TCR repertoires in blood. Estimated clonotype richness was generally larger for naive than for memory subsets. When several donors were compared, the shared fraction of clonotypes was 5% to 6.5% for naive CD4, around 3.6% for naive CD8, about 2.4% for memory CD4, and roughly 0.43% for memory CD8. Higher generation probabilities were observed for clonotypes shared by all four sorted-subset donors than for non-shared clonotypes. Based on pairwise subsampling, the degree of clonotype sharing among donors was expected to be affected by sequencing depth. Rarefaction of sorted-subset datasets indicated incomplete sequencing despite the large sequencing depth.

Donors were healthy HIV-negative adults with no recently reported acute infections or vaccinations. All donors were Caucasian adults living in Nashville, Tennessee, USA. CD4+ T cells were enriched through magnetic negative selection, after which naive cells were positively selected on CD45RA and the remaining negative fraction served as the memory subset. Blood was obtained by leukapheresis, after which PBMCs were separated by Ficoll-Histopaque density gradient centrifugation and cryopreserved in liquid nitrogen vapor phase. Analytical flow cytometry was used to check the purity and quantity of every magnetically sorted T cell population. Genomic DNA was isolated from each sorted fraction and quantified by UV absorbance on a Nanodrop 2000c. The germline V gene encodes CDR1 SGHRS and CDR2 YFSETQ. V is shortened by 3 bases, J by 3 bases, and the region joining them spans 11 bases. The CDR3, cysteine through phenylalanine, is 14 amino acids long. Solely the CDR3 DNA is kept, with 42 bases framed from the first base.

On this clone: The antigen this receptor binds is unknown. Qualities for individual bases were not recorded, and no much larger clone is one base off.

TCR CDR3 regions were amplified from genomic DNA by multiplex PCR using the deep immunoSEQ assay. Extracted genomic DNA from each cell subset was spread evenly across all wells of several immunoSEQ 96-well plates, with each plate serving as a replicate. For sorted subsets, around 0.2 ug genomic DNA, equal to some 28,000 T cell genomes, was loaded into each replicate PCR. The purified libraries were quantified using a Qubit 3.0 fluorometer, sized with a Bioanalyzer 2100, and then quantified again using the KAPA Library Quantification kit. A separate single-read 150-cycle Illumina NextSeq 550 flow cell was used to sequence each immunoSEQ 96-well plate. Per the source publication's procedure: Because the immunoSEQ output included only junctional sequences and no quality scores, the filtering could not be the same as the filtering used for full-length reads. To assign V/J genes and CDR3, sequences were annotated using PyIR, a Python wrapper for IgBLAST v1.9, with IMGT germline references. Any read was removed if the V/J assignment was weak (E-value above 1e-6), the CDR3 was missing, or the read contained stop codons, out-of-frame junctions, or ambiguous translated residues. V3J clonotypes were defined as sequences sharing the same inferred V gene, J gene, and CDR3 amino acid sequence. The percentage overlap between two repertoires was calculated by dividing the number of shared unique clonotypes by the size of the smaller repertoire. RTK rarefaction, the Chao1 estimator, and Recon v2.1 estimates of unobserved clonotypes were used to assess repertoire richness. For all TCRbeta clonotypes obtained by the gDNA method from a handful of donors, generation probabilities were computed with OLGA. TCRdb took this table from immuneACCESS and kept in-frame rearrangements with V and J called. Such tables lack part of the clones; where checked against another copy, unresolved V genes explain under half of the gap, and the rest is unexplained. That table gives V, J and clone size, and the DNA gave D and trimming. The sample includes roughly 2.6 million clones, with more than 90% observed a single time. The ten most abundant clones make up around 0.14% of the sample.

This receptor was obtained from a man aged 18 to 29 in good health. Sequencing input: naive CD4+ T cells sorted from blood. The cell subset or site label, read with the paper, signifies: CD45RA+ positively selected. Recombination linked TRBV5-1 to TRBJ2-3; a tentative D match to TRBD1 spans 6 bases. The DNA is as follows: TGCGCCAGCAGCTCGGGACACCAAACAGATACGCAGTATTTT. Its translation reads: CASSSGHQTDTQYF. Joined to the reference TRBV5-1 and TRBJ2-3 proteins, this CDR3 gives the full variable domain: KAGVTQTPRYLIKTRGQQVTLSCSPISGHRSVSWYQQTPGQGLQFLFEYFSETQRNKGNFPGRFSGRQFSNSRSEMNVSTLELGDSALYLCASSSGHQTDTQYFGPGTRLTVL.